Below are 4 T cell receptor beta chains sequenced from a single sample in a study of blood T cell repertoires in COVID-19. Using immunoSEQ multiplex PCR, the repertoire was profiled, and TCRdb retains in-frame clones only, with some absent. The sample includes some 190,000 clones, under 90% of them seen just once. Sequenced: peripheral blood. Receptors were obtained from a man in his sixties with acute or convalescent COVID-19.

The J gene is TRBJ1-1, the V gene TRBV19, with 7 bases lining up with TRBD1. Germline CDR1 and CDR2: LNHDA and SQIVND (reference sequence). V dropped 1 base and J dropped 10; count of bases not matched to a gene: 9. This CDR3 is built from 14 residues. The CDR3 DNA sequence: TGTGCCAGTAGTATAGCTACAGGGGCGGGTGCAGCTTTCTTT. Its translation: CASSIATGAGAAFF.

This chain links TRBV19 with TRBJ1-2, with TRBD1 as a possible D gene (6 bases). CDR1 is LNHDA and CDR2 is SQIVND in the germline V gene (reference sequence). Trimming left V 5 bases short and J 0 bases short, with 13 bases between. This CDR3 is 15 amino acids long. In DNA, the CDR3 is TGTGCCAGTAGTGTCTTACAGGGAGCTAACTATGGCTACACCTTC. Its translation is CASSVLQGANYGYTF.

Here the CDR3 DNA reads TGCGCCAGCAGCCCCAGACAGGGCAGCTCTGGGGCCAACGTCCTGACTTTC. This gives the protein CASSPRQGSSGANVLTF. This sequence joins TRBV5-1 and TRBJ2-6, with 7 bases fitting TRBD1. The V gene end was trimmed by 4 bases and the J gene end by 0 bases; junction bases not matched to a gene: 7. Germline lookup yields CDR1 SGHRS and CDR2 YFSETQ. This CDR3 comprises 17 residues.

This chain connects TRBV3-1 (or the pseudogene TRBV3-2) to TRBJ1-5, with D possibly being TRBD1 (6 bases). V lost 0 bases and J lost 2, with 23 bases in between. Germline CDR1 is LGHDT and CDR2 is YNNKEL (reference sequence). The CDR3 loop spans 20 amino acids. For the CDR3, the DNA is TGTGCCAGCAGCCAAGATCCAGTTCACAGGGATTATTGGGGCAATCAGCCCCAGCATTTT. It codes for CASSQDPVHRDYWGNQPQHF.